Shown below are 19 T cell receptor beta chains from a single sample sequenced in a study of ipilimumab plus nivolumab after autologous stem cell transplantation. The protocol was immunoSEQ multiplex PCR, while the TCRdb copy is restricted to in-frame clones and leaves out a portion. The sample has roughly 40,000 clones; nearly 95% are singletons. Sequencing used PBMCs, obtained in a trial of ipilimumab plus nivolumab as post-transplant consolidation. These receptors were obtained from a male donor with multiple myeloma.

The chain employs TRBV6-1 and TRBJ2-1, with D possibly called TRBD1 or TRBD2 (6 bases each). The CDR3 extends over 14 amino acids. V was trimmed by 2 bases and J by 8 bases, leaving 13 bases between them. The germline V gene encodes CDR1 MNHNS and CDR2 SASEGT. CDR3 residues: CASSELGAGYEQFF. In DNA, the CDR3 is TGTGCCAGCAGTGAACTGGGGGCGGGGTATGAGCAGTTCTTC.

This clone occurred once. V and J are TRBV5-6 and TRBJ2-3; 7 bases align to TRBD2. CDR1 is SGHDT, CDR2 YYEEEE, per germline. The J segment lost 3 bases and the V segment lost 1 base, leaving 2 bases of the junction unmatched. This CDR3 has 14 amino acids. DNA of the CDR3: TGTGCCAGCAGCTTGAGACTAGCAACAGATACGCAGTATTTT. Protein: CASSLRLATDTQYF.

This chain links TRBV19 with TRBJ2-2, with D perhaps assigned TRBD1 or TRBD2 (5 bases each). The CDR3 has 15 amino acids. Deletions cut 6 bases from V and 4 bases from J, with 15 bases between. Germline CDR1 reads LNHDA; CDR2 reads SQIVND (reference sequence). The CDR3 spells CASRLGTIPTGELFF. CDR3 sequence (DNA): TGTGCCAGTAGGCTGGGGACGATTCCCACCGGGGAGCTGTTTTTT.

This sequence joins TRBV2 and TRBJ2-6; D unclear. Deletions cut 4 bases from V and 0 bases from J, with 10 bases between. This CDR3 contains 16 residues. Per the germline V gene, CDR1 is SNHLY and CDR2 is FYNNEI. The CDR3 DNA reads TGTGCCAGCAGTGCGAGACGGAGCTCTGGGGCCAACGTCCTGACTTTC. Translated: CASSARRSSGANVLTF.

This clone was detected a few times. The chain couples TRBV4-1 to TRBJ1-6; no reliable D call. Germline V lookup: CDR1 MGHRA, CDR2 YSYEKL. The CDR3 length is 15 residues. The ends were cut back, 1 base at V and 8 bases at J, with 12 bases in the middle. The DNA of the CDR3 is TGCGCCAGCAGCCAAGTTGTGAAGGTGGATTCACCCCTCCACTTT. This codes for CASSQVVKVDSPLHF.

The rearrangement joins TRBV5-4 to TRBJ2-3; 7 positions match TRBD1. The germline V gene has CDR1 SGHNT and CDR2 YYREEE (reference sequence). This CDR3 spans 14 amino acids. With V trimmed by 4 bases and J by 10 bases, 12 bases remained unmatched. This CDR3 reads CASSKNRGDFPQYF. Written as DNA, the CDR3 is TGTGCCAGCAGCAAGAACAGGGGTGATTTTCCGCAGTATTTT.

Remarks on this clone: The same CDR3 is also encoded by other DNA sequences in this sample. The chain joins TRBV20-1 to TRBJ2-5; D remains unclear. Trimming took 4 bases from V and 2 from J, leaving 5 bases between them. The length of the CDR3 is 11 residues. Germline loops: CDR1 DFQATT, CDR2 SNEGSKA (reference sequence). The DNA of the CDR3 is TGCAGTGCTACTGGGCAAGAGACCCAGTACTTC. Its translation: CSATGQETQYF.

The chain carries TRBV4-1 and TRBJ2-2; TRBD2 is a possible D gene (5 bases). There are 14 residues in the CDR3. Trimming removed 3 bases at V and 3 bases at J, with 8 bases between. CDR1 is MGHRA, CDR2 YSYEKL, per germline. CDR3 nucleotides: TGCGCCAGCAGCCACGGACTCTACACCGGGGAGCTGTTTTTT. It encodes CASSHGLYTGELFF.

The gene calls are TRBV6-5 and TRBJ2-7, with 7 bases aligning to TRBD1. Trimming took 0 bases from V and 3 from J; bases not matched to a gene: 2. The CDR3 extends over 14 amino acids. Germline V gene data show CDR1 as MNHEY and CDR2 as SVGAGI. CDR3 protein: CASSYSTGNYEQYF. The CDR3 DNA sequence: TGTGCCAGCAGTTACTCGACAGGGAACTACGAGCAGTACTTC.

The rearrangement uses TRBV15 and TRBJ2-5; TRBD1 aligns across 10 bases. CDR1 is LNHNV, CDR2 YYDKDF, per germline (reference sequence). This CDR3 spans 17 amino acids. Trimming removed 3 bases from V and 4 bases from J; junction bases left unmatched: 11. This CDR3 reads CATSRALDRGVRETQYF. Written as DNA, the CDR3 is TGTGCCACCAGCAGGGCCCTGGACAGGGGGGTACGAGAGACCCAGTACTTC. The full variable domain, in which reference TRBV15 and TRBJ2-5 provide the parts outside the CDR3, is DAMVIQNPRYQVTQFGKPVTLSCSQTLNHNVMYWYQQKSSQAPKLLFHYYDKDFNNEADTPDNFQSRRPNTSFCFLDIRSPGLGDTAMYLCATSRALDRGVRETQYFGPGTRLLVL.

The chain recombines TRBV6-5 with TRBJ2-5; the match to TRBD1 covers 9 bases. The CDR3 length is 15 residues. Germline-derived CDR1 and CDR2 are MNHEY and SVGAGI. V dropped 4 bases and J dropped 1; count of bases not matched to a gene: 4. The CDR3: CASSFTGGSQETQYF. CDR3 DNA sequence: TGTGCCAGCAGTTTTACAGGGGGCAGCCAAGAGACCCAGTACTTC.

The table lists this clone with a count of one. This chain connects TRBV28 to TRBJ1-6, with D perhaps TRBD1 (5 bases). Trimming removed 1 base from V and 5 bases from J, with 12 bases in between. The CDR3 spans 16 residues. Germline lookup yields CDR1 MDHEN and CDR2 SYDVKM. CDR3 sequence: CASSLLGAVNNSPLHF. DNA of the CDR3: TGTGCCAGCAGTTTATTAGGGGCGGTGAATAATTCACCCCTCCACTTT.

The rearrangement links TRBV27 to TRBJ1-6; tentatively, D is TRBD1 (5 bases). CDR1 and CDR2 from the germline V gene are MNHEY and SMNVEV (reference sequence). V shed 4 bases and J shed 7 bases, with 11 bases lying between them. This CDR3 contains 14 residues. The chain's CDR3 is CASSSGVYNSPLHF. For the CDR3, the DNA is TGTGCCAGCAGTTCGGGGGTGTACAATTCACCCCTCCACTTT.

This clone was picked up one time. The rearrangement uses TRBV2 and TRBJ1-1, with D uncertain. This CDR3 spans 15 amino acids. V was trimmed by 7 bases and J by 0 bases, leaving 15 bases between them. Germline V gene data show CDR1 as SNHLY and CDR2 as FYNNEI. CDR3 in amino acids: CASKSGLGMNTEAFF. The CDR3 DNA sequence: TGTGCCAGCAAGTCCGGGTTGGGCATGAACACTGAAGCTTTCTTT.

V gene TRBV29-1 combines with J gene TRBJ1-1; a possible D gene is TRBD1 (5 bases). The V and J ends lost 6 bases and 8 bases respectively, with 16 bases between them. The germline CDR1 and CDR2 sequences are SQVTM and ANQGSEA. The CDR3 consists of 12 residues. The CDR3 sequence: CSVSTGTQEAFF. In DNA form, the CDR3 reads TGCAGCGTCAGTACCGGGACTCAGGAAGCTTTCTTT.

The rearrangement links TRBV27 to TRBJ1-1; no clear D. From germline, CDR1 is MNHEY and CDR2 SMNVEV (reference sequence). V was shortened by 5 bases and J by 3 bases, with 16 bases between the two germline ends. This CDR3 spans 15 amino acids. The CDR3 sequence is CASSPQFRADTEAFF. CDR3 DNA sequence: TGTGCCAGCAGTCCCCAATTCCGGGCCGACACTGAAGCTTTCTTT.

V is TRBV27 and J is TRBJ2-5; 7 bases fit TRBD2. The length of the CDR3 is 12 residues. Trimming removed 7 bases from V and 7 bases from J; junction bases left unmatched: 6. From germline, CDR1 is MNHEY and CDR2 SMNVEV (reference sequence). DNA for the CDR3: TGTGCCAGCATGGGGACGGGGGGGACCCAGTACTTC. Translating it yields CASMGTGGTQYF.

The J gene is TRBJ1-5, the V gene TRBV5-1; 10 bases are a match to TRBD1. Trimming took 0 bases from V and 5 from J; bases not matched to a gene: 2. Germline values: CDR1 SGHRS, CDR2 YFSETQ. This CDR3 comprises 15 residues. CDR3 protein: CASSLGDRGDQPQHF. CDR3 DNA: TGCGCCAGCAGCTTGGGGGACAGGGGAGATCAGCCCCAGCATTTT.

The chain links TRBV10-3 to TRBJ1-1; D might be TRBD1 (5 bases). Between the trimmed V and J ends, which lost 9 bases and 1 base, there was a span of 12 bases. The CDR3 length is 13 residues. Germline lookup yields CDR1 ENHRY and CDR2 SYGVKD. Written as DNA, the CDR3 is TGTGCCATAAGTAGGACACAGAACACTGAAGCTTTCTTT. It yields the protein CAISRTQNTEAFF.